This T cell receptor (beta chain) was sequenced in a study of blood T cells in healthy people across ages. Only a few counts were recorded for this clonotype. Its antigen is unidentified. Sample-barcoded 5' priming and a J-beta primer mix drove a second PCR of roughly 7 to 11 cycles. The authors tagged each cDNA molecule using a template-switch adaptor with 12 random nucleotides. TCRdb independently ran MiXCR on the 5' RACE reads; one entry per CDR3 protein. The sample includes about 780,000 distinct CDR3 sequences, less than 60% of them seen just once. The study isolated at least 6.5 million PBMCs from each sample. Germline loops: CDR1 SGHRS, CDR2 YFSETQ. The CDR3 consists of 17 residues. The J segment lost 8 bases and the V segment lost 3 bases, leaving 9 bases of the junction unmatched. The study, taken as a whole, reports: Possibly, changes in expanded clonotypes were confounded because donor CMV status was unknown.

The chain combines TRBV5-1 with TRBJ2-1; 15 bases match TRBD2. The sequence came from an elderly man in good health. Material: blood. CDR3 coding DNA: TGCGCCAGCAGCTCCGGACTAGCGGGAGGGTATGTCGATGAGCAGTTCTTC. It codes for CASSSGLAGGYVDEQFF.